This T cell receptor (beta chain) was obtained from a study of T-cell memory formation after mild COVID-19. Overall study: In these data, TCR clusters were largely donor specific.

Employing constant-segment primers, 5'RACE generated TCR alpha and TCR beta cDNA libraries bearing sample barcodes and UMIs. TCRdb reprocessed the 5' RACE reads with MiXCR, giving one entry per CDR3 protein. The data show approximately 340,000 distinct CDR3 sequences, roughly 13% seen once. This clonotype was picked up many times. Its antigen is undetermined. Study-wide results and caveats: From day 15 to 85, contracting clones were balanced between CD4 and CD8, whereas later expanders leaned toward CD4+. Pre-infection memory contained some responding clones, which suggested that cross-reactive memory had joined.

V gave up 0 bases and J gave up 2 bases, with 12 bases separating them. Germline lookup yields CDR1 LNHNV and CDR2 YYDKDF (reference sequence). The CDR3 is 16 amino acids. The TCR originated in a man aged 18 to 30 who had mild COVID-19 (a few samples of this study predate the infection). Cell type and time point are not known. Sequenced: PBMCs or a T cell subset sorted from them (not recorded which). The chain is built from TRBV15 and TRBJ2-3, with D possibly matching TRBD2 (5 bases). CDR3 DNA sequence: TGTGCCACCAGCAGAGATGAAGGGAGAGTCACAGATACGCAGTATTTT. Protein: CATSRDEGRVTDTQYF. Looking up the rest from reference TRBV15 and TRBJ2-3 gives the full variable domain: DAMVIQNPRYQVTQFGKPVTLSCSQTLNHNVMYWYQQKSSQAPKLLFHYYDKDFNNEADTPDNFQSRRPNTSFCFLDIRSPGLGDTAMYLCATSRDEGRVTDTQYFGPGTRLTVL.